This T cell receptor (beta chain) was observed in a study of T cells in Graves' hyperthyroidism and ophthalmopathy. Trimming left V 2 bases short and J 4 bases short, with 13 bases between. Germline CDR1 reads MNHEY; CDR2 reads SMNVEV (reference sequence). This CDR3 region has 15 residues. Amplification targeted TCR beta CDR3 regions from RNA transcripts. HTBI primers were the set used in a first-round RT-PCR of the TCR CDR3. Via MiXCR, TCRdb re-called the multiplex PCR reads, giving one row per CDR3 protein. The table has around 600,000 distinct CDR3 sequences, roughly a sixth seen once; the top ten hold under 3.5%. This clonotype has at least ten counts. With duration under 3 months, ophthalmopathy was active: Clinical Activity Score at least 3, NOSPECS at least 4.

The material sequenced was blood. J is TRBJ2-3 and V is TRBV27; no firm D call. The source is a middle-aged woman with Graves' ophthalmopathy. The CDR3 loop reads CASSLRARQADTQYF. The DNA of the CDR3 is TGTGCCAGCAGTTTACGGGCTCGTCAGGCAGATACGCAGTATTTT.